The T cell receptor (beta chain) described here comes from a study of cytomegalovirus exposure and HLA in healthy donors. Study overall: Counted in an early data release were tens of millions of unique TCRs from HLA-typed donors.

Both 60 Vbeta primers and 13 Jbeta primers went into the PCR. TCRdb's table, derived via immunoSEQ multiplex PCR, lists solely in-frame clones and lacks some. The data contain roughly 170,000 clones, around 83% of them singletons. V lost 5 bases, J lost 4 bases, and 5 bases stayed unmatched. The CDR3 has 16 residues. The V gene's germline CDR1 is MNHNY and CDR2 SVGAGI (reference sequence). The table lists this clone with a few counts. Its matching antigen is unknown. Study-wide results and limits: According to a later analysis, donors in an Asian-associated ancestry cluster reportedly had fewer N-insertions than the 666-donor mean. Generally TCR sequences proved uncommon, though certain public TCRs appeared in numerous donors. Several of the most significant clusters appeared, in a later analysis, to be linked to common viral pathogens.

The V call is TRBV6-6, the J call TRBJ1-6; 10 bases agree with TRBD1. The sequencing sample was made of PBMCs. The TCR was taken from a man aged 45-60 years in good health and CMV-seronegative. The CDR3 region is CASSAGTGAYNSPLHF. The CDR3 DNA reads TGTGCCAGCAGTGCCGGGACAGGGGCTTATAATTCACCCCTCCACTTT.